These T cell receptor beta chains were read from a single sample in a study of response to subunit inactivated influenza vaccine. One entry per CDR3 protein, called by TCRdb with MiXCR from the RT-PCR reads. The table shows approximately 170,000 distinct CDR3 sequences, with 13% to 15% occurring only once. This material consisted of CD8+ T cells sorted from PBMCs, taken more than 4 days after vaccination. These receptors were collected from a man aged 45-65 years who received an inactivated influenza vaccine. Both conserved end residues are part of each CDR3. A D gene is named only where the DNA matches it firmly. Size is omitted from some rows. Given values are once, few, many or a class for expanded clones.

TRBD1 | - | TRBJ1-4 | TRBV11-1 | TGTGCCAGCAGCTTAGGGGGGGCCGGGACAGCACGGTCCCTTACTCGTCTGTTTTTT | CASSLGGAGTARSLTRLFF
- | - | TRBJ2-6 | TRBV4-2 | TGTGCCAGCAGCCAAGAGACAGGCCTCTCTGGGGCCAACGTCCTGACTTTC | CASSQETGLSGANVLTF
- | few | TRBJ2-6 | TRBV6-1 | TGTGCCAGCAGCCTTTTATCTGCTGGGGCCAACGTCCTGACTTTC | CASSLLSAGANVLTF
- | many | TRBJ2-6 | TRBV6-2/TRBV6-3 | TGTGCCAGCAGTTACGACGCCTACTCTGGGGCCAACGTCCTGACTTTC | CASSYDAYSGANVLTF
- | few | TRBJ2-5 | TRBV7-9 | TGTGCCAGCAGCTTAGCGCAGGACCCTAAAGAGACCCAGTACTTC | CASSLAQDPKETQYF
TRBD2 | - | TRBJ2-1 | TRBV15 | TGTGCCACCAGCCCCTCAGCTAGCGGGCACAATGAGCAGTTCTTC | CATSPSASGHNEQFF
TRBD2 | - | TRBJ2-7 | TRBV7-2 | TGTGCCAGCAGCTTAGCCCCTGCTAGCGGGGGTTTCTCCTACGAGCAGTACTTC | CASSLAPASGGFSYEQYF
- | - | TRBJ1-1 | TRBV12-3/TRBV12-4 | TGTGCCAGCAGTCTGGGGATTGAAGCTTTCTTT | CASSLGIEAFF
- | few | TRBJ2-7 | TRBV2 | TGTGCCAGCAGTGAAGTTGGGTCCGGCTACGAGCAGTACTTC | CASSEVGSGYEQYF
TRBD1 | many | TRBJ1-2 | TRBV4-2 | TGTGCCAGCAGCCATACGGGGACAGACTATGGCTACACCTTC | CASSHTGTDYGYTF
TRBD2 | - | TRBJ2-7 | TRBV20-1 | TGCAGTGCTTTTTACCATAGCGGGAGGGTCTCCTACGAGCAGTACTTC | CSAFYHSGRVSYEQYF
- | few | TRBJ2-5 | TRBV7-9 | TGTGCCAGCAACCTGGCTAAAGAGACCCAGTACTTC | CASNLAKETQYF
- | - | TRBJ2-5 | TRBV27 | TGTGCCAGCGTGAGCCGGGACCAAAGGGGGGAGACCCAGTACTTC | CASVSRDQRGETQYF
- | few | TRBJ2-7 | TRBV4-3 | TGCGCCAGCAGCCAAGATCTTGGGGAGACCTACGAGCAGTACTTC | CASSQDLGETYEQYF
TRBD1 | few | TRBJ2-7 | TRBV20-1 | TGCAGTGCTAGAGATGGTCAGGGGGCTAACGAGCAGTACTTC | CSARDGQGANEQYF
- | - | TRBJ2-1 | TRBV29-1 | TGCAGCGTTGATGGTGGGCAGGGGCCTTACAATGAGCAGTTCTTC | CSVDGGQGPYNEQFF
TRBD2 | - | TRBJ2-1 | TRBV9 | TGTGCCAGCAGCGTAGCAGTTGCGGGAGCCTACAATGAGCAGTTCTTC | CASSVAVAGAYNEQFF
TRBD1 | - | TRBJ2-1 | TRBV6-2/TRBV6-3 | TGTGCCAGCAGTTACCCCCGGGACAGGGTACACAATGACGACTCGATAAACAATGAGCAGTTCTTC | CASSYPRDRVHNDDSINNEQFF
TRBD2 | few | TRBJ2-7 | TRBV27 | TGTGCCAGCAGCCCATTGAGACTAGCGGGAGACTACGAGCAGTACTTC | CASSPLRLAGDYEQYF
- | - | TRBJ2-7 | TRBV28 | TGTGCCATCCTCGGGCTCAATTCCTACGAGCAGTACTTC | CAILGLNSYEQYF
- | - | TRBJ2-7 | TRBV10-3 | TGTGCCATCAGTGATGGTGGGAGCCCCTACGAGCAGTACTTC | CAISDGGSPYEQYF
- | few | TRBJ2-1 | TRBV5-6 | TGTGCCAGCAGCTTGGGACTAGACTCTTGGTACAATGAGCAGTTCTTC | CASSLGLDSWYNEQFF
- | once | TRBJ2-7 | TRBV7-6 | TGTGCCAGCAGCTTAGATTTCCGGGTCAGCTCCTACGAGCAGTACTTC | CASSLDFRVSSYEQYF
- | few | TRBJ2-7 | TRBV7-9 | TGTGCCAGCAGCGCCCCCGTTGGACAGCCAAGTTTCTACGAGCAGTACTTC | CASSAPVGQPSFYEQYF
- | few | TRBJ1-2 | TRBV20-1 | TGCAGTGCTCGGGGAACAGACACCTTCTATGGCTACACCTTC | CSARGTDTFYGYTF
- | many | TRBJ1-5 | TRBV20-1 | TGCAGTGCTAGAAAGGACGGATATAGCAATCAGCCCCAGCATTTT | CSARKDGYSNQPQHF
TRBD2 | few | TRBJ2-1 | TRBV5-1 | TGCGCCAGCAGCCCGACTAGCGGGACAAACAATGAGCAGTTCTTC | CASSPTSGTNNEQFF
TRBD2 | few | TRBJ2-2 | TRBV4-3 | TGCGCCAGCAGCCAAGATACCGCTAGCGGTAACACCGGGGAGCTGTTTTTT | CASSQDTASGNTGELFF
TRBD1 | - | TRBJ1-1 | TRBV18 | TGTGCCAGCTCACCCCAGGGGGCGCGGGTTACTGAAGCTTTCTTT | CASSPQGARVTEAFF
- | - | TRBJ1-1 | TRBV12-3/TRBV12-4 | TGTGCCCGCAGTTTCGGGACGGCGAACACTGAAGCTTTCTTT | CARSFGTANTEAFF
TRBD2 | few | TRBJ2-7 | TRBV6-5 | TGTGCCAGCAGTTACTTAGCGGGAGTCGACGAGCAGTACTTC | CASSYLAGVDEQYF
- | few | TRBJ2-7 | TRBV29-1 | TGCAGCGTTGAAGCGGGCTCCTACGAGCAGTACTTC | CSVEAGSYEQYF
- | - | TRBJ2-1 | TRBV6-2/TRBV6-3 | TGTGCCAGCAGTTACCCGGGATTCAATGAGCAGTTCTTC | CASSYPGFNEQFF
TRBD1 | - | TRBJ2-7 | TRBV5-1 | TGCGCCAGCAGCTCCCGGGACAGAAGTTACGAGCAGTACTTC | CASSSRDRSYEQYF
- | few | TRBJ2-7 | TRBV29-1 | TGCAGCGCCATAACCGGGGCTAGCGCTATCTACGAGCAGTACTTC | CSAITGASAIYEQYF
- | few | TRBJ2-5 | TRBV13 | TGTGCCAGCAGCAAGAGCCAAGAGACCCAGTACTTC | CASSKSQETQYF
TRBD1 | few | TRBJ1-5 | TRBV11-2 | TGTGCCAGCAGCTGGGACAGGGGAGAGGGTCAGCCCCAGCATTTT | CASSWDRGEGQPQHF
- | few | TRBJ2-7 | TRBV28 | TGTGCCAGCAGGGGGGCGCGGACCCCCTCCTACGAGCAGTACTTC | CASRGARTPSYEQYF
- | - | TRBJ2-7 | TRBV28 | TGTGCCAGCAGTTTACCGGGCCTCGGCGCCTACGAGCAGTACTTC | CASSLPGLGAYEQYF
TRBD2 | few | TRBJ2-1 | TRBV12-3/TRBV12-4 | TGTGCCAGCAGTTTGTCTAGCGGGGGGGCCGATGAGCAGTTCTTC | CASSLSSGGADEQFF
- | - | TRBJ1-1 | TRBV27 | TGTGCCAGCAGTTTATCGTGGACGAACACTGAAGCTTTCTTT | CASSLSWTNTEAFF
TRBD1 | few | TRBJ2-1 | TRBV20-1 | TGCAGTGCTTCACAGGGGATTGAGCAGTTCTTC | CSASQGIEQFF
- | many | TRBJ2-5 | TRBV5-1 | TGCGCCAGCAGCAACCCCAGGGGACTCCAAGAGACCCAGTACTTC | CASSNPRGLQETQYF
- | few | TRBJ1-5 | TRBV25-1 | TGTGCCAGCAACCGAGGGGATCAGCCCCAGCATTTT | CASNRGDQPQHF
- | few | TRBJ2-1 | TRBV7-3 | TGTGCCAGCAGCCAGACTTTGGCCAGTGAGCAGTTCTTC | CASSQTLASEQFF
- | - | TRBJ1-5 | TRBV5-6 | TGTGCCAGCAGCTTGACAGGCGATCAGCCCCAGCATTTT | CASSLTGDQPQHF
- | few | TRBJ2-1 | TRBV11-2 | TGTGCCAGCAGCTTAGCCCTATGGGGCAATGAGCAGTTCTTC | CASSLALWGNEQFF
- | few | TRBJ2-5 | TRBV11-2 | TGTGCCAGCAGCCCCACCGTGGAAGAGACCCAGTACTTC | CASSPTVEETQYF
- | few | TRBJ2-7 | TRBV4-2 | TGTGCCAGCAGCCAAGATGTGCCGGAATCCTACGAGCAGTACTTC | CASSQDVPESYEQYF
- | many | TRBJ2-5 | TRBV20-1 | TGCAGTGCTAGAGTCGCGGGAGAGACCCAGTACTTC | CSARVAGETQYF
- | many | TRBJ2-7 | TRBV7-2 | TGTGCCAGCAGCTTAGCGGGGAACAGCTACGAGCAGTACTTC | CASSLAGNSYEQYF
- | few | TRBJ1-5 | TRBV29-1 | TGCAGCGTTGGGGAGGGGAATCAGCCCCAGCATTTT | CSVGEGNQPQHF
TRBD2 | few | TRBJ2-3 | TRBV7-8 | TGTGCCAGCAGACGGACTAGCGGGCCTACTAGCACAGATACGCAGTATTTT | CASRRTSGPTSTDTQYF
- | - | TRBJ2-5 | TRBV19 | TGTGCGTGTAGGGAGACCCCACAAGAGACCCAGTACTTC | CACRETPQETQYF
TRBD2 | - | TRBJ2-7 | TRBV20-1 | TGCAGTGCTAGCCCGGGGCTAGCGGGGCACGAGCAGTACTTC | CSASPGLAGHEQYF
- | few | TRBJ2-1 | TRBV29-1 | TGCAGCGTTAACGAGGCCTACAATGAGCAGTTCTTC | CSVNEAYNEQFF
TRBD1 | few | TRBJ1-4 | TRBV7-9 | TGTGCCAGCAGCTTGAGGGACAGGGATGAAAAACTGTTTTTT | CASSLRDRDEKLFF
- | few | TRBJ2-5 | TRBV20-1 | TGCAGTGCTAGCTCGGATGGGACCCAGTACTTC | CSASSDGTQYF
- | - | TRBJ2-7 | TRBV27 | TGTGCCAGCAGTCCTAACTACGCGCTCGAGCAGTACTTC | CASSPNYALEQYF